The 17 T cell receptor beta chains listed next were all sequenced from one sample in a study of a mutant IDH1 vaccine in newly diagnosed glioma (dated by TCRdb to the early 2020s). Library creation used the immunoSEQ multiplex PCR assay. Here the immuneACCESS table is served through TCRdb, limited to in-frame sequences with V and J called. Missing clones are a known gap in these copies; in checked studies unresolved V genes cover under half, and the rest lacks a known reason. Recorded for this sample are about 20,000 clones; around 80% of them occurred a single time. Of the sample, about 13% is held by the ten largest clones. The time point label corresponds to: week 23, last vaccination. A 20-mer mutant IDH1 peptide at 300 micrograms in Montanide made up each vaccine dose, which was injected subcutaneously together with topical imiquimod. No cognate antigen is known for these TCRs. This sample comprised PBMCs, obtained from a glioma patient whose treatment included an IDH1 peptide vaccine. All receptors come from a young man with glioma.

V and J are TRBV7-8 and TRBJ1-5; possible D gene TRBD1, 5 bases. In germline, CDR1 is SGHVS, CDR2 FQNEAQ. Trimming left V 5 bases short and J 6 bases short, with 11 bases between. This CDR3 has 13 amino acids. The CDR3 DNA follows: TGTGCCAGCAGCCCCGATGGGGGTCAGCCCCAGCATTTT. Protein: CASSPDGGQPQHF.

The V and J genes are TRBV5-1 and TRBJ2-1, with TRBD2 matching 10 bases. V shed 4 bases, J shed 10 bases, and the junction held 14 bases outside the gene matches. The CDR3 covers 16 residues. CDR1 is SGHRS and CDR2 is YFSETQ in the germline V gene. The CDR3 here is CASSASSLAGVREQFF. The CDR3 coding sequence is TGCGCCAGCAGCGCGTCGTCCCTAGCGGGAGTTAGGGAGCAGTTCTTC.

V and J are TRBV28 and TRBJ2-7, with D possibly TRBD2 on 6 matching bases. Trimming took 3 bases from V and 3 from J, leaving 6 bases between them. The CDR3 is 12 amino acids. Germline CDR1 is MDHEN and CDR2 is SYDVKM. CDR3 protein: CASSLGGYEQYF. As DNA, the CDR3 is TGTGCCAGCAGTTTGGGGGGCTACGAGCAGTACTTC.

This chain connects TRBV2 to TRBJ2-5, with D hard to call. CDR3 length: 12 amino acids. Germline loops: CDR1 SNHLY, CDR2 FYNNEI. Trimming pared 3 bases from V and 5 bases from J, leaving 7 bases between. CDR3 residues: CASSDEAETQYF. CDR3 nucleotide sequence: TGTGCCAGCAGTGATGAAGCGGAGACCCAGTACTTC.

The J gene is TRBJ1-2, the V gene TRBV5-8, with D possibly TRBD1 on 6 matching bases. The CDR3 extends over 18 amino acids. Germline CDR1 SGHTS, CDR2 YDEGEE. V was clipped by 2 bases and J by 2 bases, with 22 bases between them. DNA for the CDR3: TGTGCCAGCAGCTTCCTCTCGGGGGCGCGGAAGGGGAACTATGGCTACACCTTC. Amino acid sequence: CASSFLSGARKGNYGYTF. Variable domain in full (rest from reference TRBV5-8 and TRBJ1-2): EAGVTQSPTHLIKTRGQQATLRCSPISGHTSVYWYQQALGLGLQFLLWYDEGEERNRGNFPPRFSGRQFPNYSSELNVNALELEDSALYLCASSFLSGARKGNYGYTFGSGTRLTVV.

This rearrangement joins TRBV6-1 to TRBJ2-5; D gene unclear. Gene TRBJ2-7 matches the end of the DNA better, so the J call may be wrong. Per the germline V gene, CDR1 is MNHNS and CDR2 is SASEGT. CDR3 length equals 11 residues. This chain's CDR3 is CASSTTYEQYF. The CDR3 bases are TGTGCCAGCAGCACAACCTACGAGCAGTACTTC.

The chain combines TRBV11-3 with TRBJ1-5, with unresolved D. The CDR3 is 11 residues long. V lost 7 bases and J 3 bases, leaving 4 bases between the germline ends. Germline lookup yields CDR1 SGHNT and CDR2 YENEEA. The CDR3 region is CASTSNQPQHF. In DNA form, the CDR3 reads TGTGCCAGCACCTCCAATCAGCCCCAGCATTTT.

The rearrangement joins TRBV5-6 to TRBJ1-2; 10 bases align to TRBD1. Germline CDR1 and CDR2: SGHDT and YYEEEE. CDR3 size: 13 residues. Unmatched junction bases numbered 4, after V lost 4 bases and J lost 7 bases. The CDR3 sequence is CASSLDRGVGYTF. The CDR3 nucleotides are TGTGCCAGCAGCCTGGACAGGGGGGTTGGCTACACCTTC.

The gene calls are TRBV5-8 and TRBJ1-1; possibly TRBD1 for D (5 bases). The CDR3 covers 15 residues. Germline CDR1 and CDR2: SGHTS and YDEGEE. V lost 3 bases and J 1 base, leaving 13 bases between the germline ends. The CDR3 sequence: CASSWGWLGNTEAFF. The CDR3 DNA sequence: TGTGCCAGCAGCTGGGGGTGGCTGGGGAACACTGAAGCTTTCTTT. The full variable domain, rest sourced from reference TRBV5-8 and TRBJ1-1, is EAGVTQSPTHLIKTRGQQATLRCSPISGHTSVYWYQQALGLGLQFLLWYDEGEERNRGNFPPRFSGRQFPNYSSELNVNALELEDSALYLCASSWGWLGNTEAFFGQGTRLTVV.

The rearrangement joins TRBV5-4 to TRBJ1-2; D perhaps matches TRBD1 (6 bases). Germline V CDR1 and CDR2: SGHNT, YYREEE (reference sequence). V was pared by 0 bases and J by 4 bases, with 13 bases between. The CDR3 runs to 15 residues. In DNA, the CDR3 is TGTGCCAGCAGCTTGGTGCCAGGGGTCACCTATGGCTACACCTTC. This gives the protein CASSLVPGVTYGYTF.

The chain links TRBV7-9 to TRBJ1-1; D is possibly TRBD1 (5 bases). Germline V lookup: CDR1 SEHNR, CDR2 FQNEAQ (reference sequence). Trimming took off 5 bases at V and 4 bases at J, with 20 bases between the two ends. This CDR3 spans 16 amino acids. The CDR3 DNA is TGTGCCAGCAGCGCTCAGTGGGGGATAAGCCGCACTGAAGCTTTCTTT. This gives the protein CASSAQWGISRTEAFF.

The chain employs TRBV12-5 and TRBJ2-3; D unresolved. Trimming took 6 bases from V and 2 from J, leaving 12 bases between them. The CDR3 covers 14 residues. CDR1 and CDR2 from the germline V gene are LGHNT and FRNRAP. DNA of the CDR3: TGTGCTAGTGGCCCCGGCCGTTACACAGATACGCAGTATTTT. It specifies CASGPGRYTDTQYF.

V and J are TRBV4-2 and TRBJ2-7; D possibly corresponds to TRBD1 (6 bases). V shed 1 base and J shed 0 bases, with 7 bases lying between them. Germline V gene lookup returns CDR1 LGHNA and CDR2 YNFKEQ. The CDR3 consists of 14 residues. This chain's CDR3 is CASSQGDNSYEQYF. CDR3 coding DNA: TGTGCCAGCAGCCAAGGGGACAACTCCTACGAGCAGTACTTC.

The J gene is TRBJ2-2, the V gene TRBV5-1, with TRBD1 as a possible D gene (6 bases). The germline V gene encodes CDR1 SGHRS and CDR2 YFSETQ. Trimming took 3 bases from V and 5 from J, leaving 14 bases between them. CDR3 length: 15 amino acids. The CDR3 DNA follows: TGCGCCAGCAGCTCAGGACAGAGAGGGACCGGGGAGCTGTTTTTT. Its translation is CASSSGQRGTGELFF.

The chain joins TRBV5-1 to TRBJ2-1; a weak D match, TRBD2 (6 bases). This CDR3 has 15 amino acids. Per the germline V gene, CDR1 is SGHRS and CDR2 is YFSETQ. V was clipped by 4 bases and J by 0 bases, with 11 bases between them. CDR3 nucleotide sequence: TGCGCCAGCAGCCCGCTAGCGAACTCCTACAATGAGCAGTTCTTC. It translates to CASSPLANSYNEQFF. The full variable domain, its missing parts supplied by reference TRBV5-1 and TRBJ2-1, is KAGVTQTPRYLIKTRGQQVTLSCSPISGHRSVSWYQQTPGQGLQFLFEYFSETQRNKGNFPGRFSGRQFSNSRSEMNVSTLELGDSALYLCASSPLANSYNEQFFGPGTRLTVL.

CDR3 DNA sequence: TGTGCCATCAGGCCGACTGATTACAATGAGCAGTTCTTC. Translated, it gives CAIRPTDYNEQFF. The chain employs TRBV10-3 and TRBJ2-1; D remains unclear. Trimming took off 6 bases at V and 4 bases at J, with 10 bases between the two ends. CDR3 length equals 13 residues. Germline-derived CDR1 and CDR2 are ENHRY and SYGVKD.

The gene calls are TRBV30 and TRBJ2-3, with TRBD1 matching 8 bases. The CDR3 is 13 residues long. The germline V gene encodes CDR1 GTSNPN and CDR2 SVGIG (reference sequence). The junction had 2 bases not matched to a gene; V was cut back by 3 bases and J by 3 bases. The CDR3: CAWRQGATDTQYF. The CDR3 coding sequence is TGTGCCTGGAGGCAGGGGGCAACAGATACGCAGTATTTT. The whole variable domain, filled in from reference TRBV30 and TRBJ2-3, reads SQTIHQWPATLVQPVGSPLSLECTVEGTSNPNLYWYRQAAGRGLQLLFYSVGIGQISSEVPQNLSASRPQDRQFILSSKKLLLSDSGFYLCAWRQGATDTQYFGPGTRLTVL.